The 21 T cell receptor beta chains presented below share a single source sample, sequenced in a study of cytomegalovirus exposure and HLA in healthy donors (dated by TCRdb to about 2017). Library prep was done by the immunoSEQ multiplex PCR assay. The multiplex PCR relied on a mix of 60 forward primers for TCR Vbeta segments and 13 reverse primers for TCR Jbeta segments. TCRdb stores this immuneACCESS table with in-frame sequences only. Part of the clones is absent; in the studies checked, under half of the shortfall reflects unresolved V genes, and no reason is known for the rest. For this sample the table gives approximately 190,000 clones, of which 77% were detected only once. In total, the top ten clones hold around 2.2% of the sample. Sequenced: PBMCs. The receptors stem from a woman aged 25-40 years in good health and CMV-seropositive.

The sample holds a few counts of this clone. Its ends do not fully match the called genes, so a read error is possible. The chain uses TRBV5-8 and TRBJ1-1; D is perhaps TRBD1 (5 bases). Germline V gene lookup returns CDR1 SGHTS and CDR2 YDEGEE. The CDR3 covers 11 residues. This chain's CDR3 is CASTRLGRTDF. For the CDR3, the DNA is TGTGCCAGCACCCGTTTGGGGCGGACGGACTTT.

This rearrangement joins TRBV6-6 to TRBJ2-5, with D possibly TRBD2 on 5 matching bases. With 2 bases removed from V and 4 bases from J, the gap between germline ends came to 17 bases. Germline CDR1 is MNHNY and CDR2 is SVGAGI (reference sequence). This CDR3 is built from 16 residues. CDR3 nucleotide sequence: TGTGCCAGCAGTTACGGCCCGACTAACAGCATAGAGACCCAGTACTTC. Translating it yields CASSYGPTNSIETQYF.

For this clone: A junction boundary mismatches the germline segment, possibly from a read error. CDR3 loop: CSSSSRTGETEAFF. Here the CDR3 DNA reads TGTTCCAGCAGCTCCCGGACAGGGGAAACTGAAGCTTTCTTT. The chain links TRBV7-9 to TRBJ1-1; 9 nucleotides agree with TRBD1. The CDR3 sequence is 14 residues long. Germline V lookup: CDR1 SEHNR, CDR2 FQNEAQ (reference sequence). Looking up the rest from reference TRBV7-9 and TRBJ1-1 gives the full variable domain: DTGVSQNPRHKITKRGQNVTFRCDPISEHNRLYWYRQTLGQGPEFLTYFQNEAQLEKSRLLSDRFSAERPKGSFSTLEIQRTEQGDSAMYLCSSSSRTGETEAFFGQGTRLTVV.

This clone was counted only a few times. The chain links TRBV30 to TRBJ2-7, with a weak D call TRBD2 (6 bases). Per germline, CDR1 GTSNPN and CDR2 SVGIG (reference sequence). Between the trimmed V and J ends, which lost 4 bases and 3 bases, there was a span of 13 bases. CDR3 size: 13 residues. CDR3 loop: CAWTSTGVYEQYF. The CDR3 nucleotides are TGTGCCTGGACATCGACGGGGGTCTACGAGCAGTACTTC.

The V and J genes are TRBV2 and TRBJ2-1, with 7 bases aligning to TRBD2. After removal of 6 bases from V and 8 bases from J, the junction contained 10 bases not matched to a gene. CDR3 length: 14 residues. Per the germline V gene, CDR1 is SNHLY and CDR2 is FYNNEI. CDR3 amino acids: CASRAGTKRDEQFF. The CDR3 DNA follows: TGTGCCAGCAGGGCCGGGACTAAGAGGGATGAGCAGTTCTTC.

This chain joins TRBV7-9 and TRBJ2-3; 8 bases are a match to TRBD2. After removal of 7 bases from V and 2 bases from J, the junction contained 8 bases not matched to a gene. The CDR3 loop spans 15 amino acids. The germline gives CDR1 SEHNR, CDR2 FQNEAQ (reference sequence). CDR3 sequence (DNA): TGTGCCAGCACTCCCGGCGGGGGGAACACAGATACGCAGTATTTT. It codes for CASTPGGGNTDTQYF.

The V call is TRBV6-5, the J call TRBJ2-3; the match to TRBD1 covers 9 bases. V was pared by 7 bases and J by 3 bases, with 8 bases of the junction left unmatched. The germline V gene encodes CDR1 MNHEY and CDR2 SVGAGI. This CDR3 has 15 amino acids. The chain's CDR3 is CASKARDRVTDTQYF. As DNA, the CDR3 is TGTGCCAGCAAAGCCCGGGACAGGGTTACAGATACGCAGTATTTT.

This sequence joins TRBV28 and TRBJ2-7; the D gene is possibly TRBD1 (6 bases). V dropped 7 bases and J dropped 0 bases, with 16 bases sitting between them. The CDR3 contains 15 residues. Germline-derived CDR1 and CDR2 are MDHEN and SYDVKM. CDR3 in DNA: TGTGCCAGCACGTCCGGGACACCGAGCTCCTACGAGCAGTACTTC. Translation gives CASTSGTPSSYEQYF. Using reference TRBV28 and TRBJ2-7 for the parts outside the CDR3, the full variable domain is DVKVTQSSRYLVKRTGEKVFLECVQDMDHENMFWYRQDPGLGLRLIYFSYDVKMKEKGDIPEGYSVSREKKERFSLILESASTNQTSMYLCASTSGTPSSYEQYFGPGTRLTVT.

This chain uses TRBV5-4 with TRBJ1-4, with a tentative D call TRBD1 (6 bases). Trimming stripped 4 bases from V and 7 bases from J, with 17 bases between. In germline, CDR1 is SGHNT, CDR2 YYREEE (reference sequence). The CDR3 is made up of 15 amino acids. CDR3 bases: TGTGCCAGCAGCCCGGCAGGGCAGGGGAGTGAAAAACTGTTTTTT. Translating gives CASSPAGQGSEKLFF.

In this sample, this clone turned up once. The chain uses TRBV10-1 and TRBJ2-7, with TRBD2 matching 12 bases. From germline, CDR1 is WNHNN and CDR2 SYGVQD (reference sequence). CDR3 length equals 14 residues. V trimming: 7 bases; J trimming: 4 bases; junction bases outside the gene matches: 5. The CDR3 region is CASTPGLAGYEQYF. In nucleotides, the CDR3 is TGCGCCAGCACACCGGGACTAGCGGGTTACGAGCAGTACTTC.

Here the CDR3 DNA reads TGTGCCAGCTCACCAGGGCAGGGGGGCTTTAGCAATCAGCCCCAGCATTTT. Its translation is CASSPGQGGFSNQPQHF. The rearrangement links TRBV18 to TRBJ1-5; 7 positions agree with TRBD1. The CDR3 is 17 amino acids. CDR1 KGHSH and CDR2 LQKENI come from the germline V gene. V lost 2 bases and J lost 0; bases outside the gene matches: 7.

The chain carries TRBV2 and TRBJ2-4, with unresolved D. The CDR3 sequence is 14 residues long. The germline gives CDR1 SNHLY, CDR2 FYNNEI. V was trimmed by 1 base and J by 4 bases, leaving 8 bases between them. The CDR3 coding sequence is TGTGCCAGCAGTGAAGATCCAGATAAAAACATTCAGTACTTC. Its translation is CASSEDPDKNIQYF.

This clone was found a few times. The rearrangement links TRBV25-1 to TRBJ2-1; D is perhaps TRBD1 (6 bases). Trimming removed 8 bases from V and 4 bases from J, with 15 bases in between. This CDR3 comprises 14 residues. CDR1 MGHDK and CDR2 SYGVNS come from the germline V gene. The chain's CDR3 is CASSDSGFYNEQFF. CDR3 sequence (DNA): TGTGCCAGCTCGGACAGTGGATTTTACAATGAGCAGTTCTTC.

V is TRBV4-3 and J is TRBJ2-1; perhaps TRBD2 as D (5 bases). Germline V gene lookup returns CDR1 LGHNA and CDR2 YSLEER. V was shortened by 3 bases and J by 6 bases, with 12 bases between the two germline ends. The CDR3 covers 14 residues. The CDR3 protein is CASSHPGEFNEQFF. The CDR3 coding sequence is TGCGCCAGCAGCCACCCCGGGGAATTCAATGAGCAGTTCTTC.

J is TRBJ2-1 and V is TRBV19; 8 nucleotides match TRBD2. Per the germline V gene, CDR1 is LNHDA and CDR2 is SQIVND (reference sequence). The V segment lost 0 bases and the J segment 4 bases; nucleotides outside the gene matches: 8. The length of the CDR3 is 17 residues. The chain's CDR3 is CASSIEGLAGLYNEQFF. The CDR3 nucleotides are TGTGCCAGTAGTATAGAGGGCCTAGCGGGCCTATACAATGAGCAGTTCTTC. Based on the CDR3 plus reference TRBV19 and TRBJ2-1, the full variable domain is DGGITQSPKYLFRKEGQNVTLSCEQNLNHDAMYWYRQDPGQGLRLIYYSQIVNDFQKGDIAEGYSVSREKKESFPLTVTSAQKNPTAFYLCASSIEGLAGLYNEQFFGPGTRLTVL.

The chain joins TRBV29-1 to TRBJ2-7; 9 positions agree with TRBD1. J gave up 6 bases and V 2 bases, and 8 bases lay outside the gene matches. This CDR3 comprises 14 residues. Germline V lookup: CDR1 SQVTM, CDR2 ANQGSEA. The CDR3 reads CSVEKDRGYGEQYF. Written as DNA, the CDR3 is TGCAGCGTTGAAAAGGACAGGGGTTATGGCGAGCAGTACTTC.

The chain links TRBV5-8 to TRBJ2-7; the D is unclear. The V gene's germline CDR1 is SGHTS and CDR2 YDEGEE. This CDR3 has 14 amino acids. V was shortened by 0 bases and J by 3 bases, with 10 bases between the two germline ends. The CDR3 reads CASSLAGSHYEQYF. CDR3 DNA sequence: TGTGCCAGCAGCTTGGCCGGGTCTCACTACGAGCAGTACTTC.

This sequence joins TRBV5-1 and TRBJ2-5; 9 bases line up with TRBD2. The CDR3 is 15 residues long. The J segment lost 0 bases and the V segment lost 4 bases, leaving 4 bases of the junction unmatched. Germline lookup yields CDR1 SGHRS and CDR2 YFSETQ. CDR3 protein: CASSDLAGDQETQYF. For the CDR3, the DNA is TGCGCCAGCAGCGATTTAGCGGGAGACCAAGAGACCCAGTACTTC.

The chain employs TRBV5-1 and TRBJ2-7, with 8 bases fitting TRBD1. The ends lost 1 base at V and 6 bases at J; junction bases unmatched: 9. The CDR3 runs to 15 residues. In germline, CDR1 is SGHRS, CDR2 YFSETQ. The CDR3 nucleotides read TGCGCCAGCAGCTTGATCGGGACAGGCTTGATCGAGCAGTACTTC. Amino acid sequence: CASSLIGTGLIEQYF.

This clone was counted once. The genes are TRBV13 and TRBJ1-2; D gene ambiguous. CDR3 length: 15 amino acids. The germline V gene encodes CDR1 PRHDT and CDR2 FYEKMQ (reference sequence). Trimming removed 3 bases from V and 3 bases from J, with 14 bases in between. CDR3 DNA sequence: TGTGCCAGCAGCTTGATCGGAGGCTCAGACTATGGCTACACCTTC. Translation: CASSLIGGSDYGYTF.

The chain joins TRBV19 to TRBJ1-2, with 9 positions matching TRBD1. The CDR3 is 17 amino acids. V shed 3 bases and J 4 bases; nucleotides not matched to a gene: 12. The germline V gene encodes CDR1 LNHDA and CDR2 SQIVND (reference sequence). CDR3 sequence (DNA): TGTGCCAGTAGTATTGGGACAGGGACCTTCTTTAGCTATGGCTACACCTTC. Its protein product is CASSIGTGTFFSYGYTF. Drawing the rest from reference TRBV19 and TRBJ1-2, the complete variable domain is DGGITQSPKYLFRKEGQNVTLSCEQNLNHDAMYWYRQDPGQGLRLIYYSQIVNDFQKGDIAEGYSVSREKKESFPLTVTSAQKNPTAFYLCASSIGTGTFFSYGYTFGSGTRLTVV.